A selection of T cell receptor beta chains follows, all from one sample in a study of blood T cell repertoires in COVID-19. The data were produced by immunoSEQ multiplex PCR, yet TCRdb's version contains in-frame clones alone and is incomplete. The table has almost 65,000 clones, more than 70% seen once. The sequenced sample was PBMCs or T cells enriched from blood (not recorded which). These receptors were obtained from a woman between 40 and 55 years old who had recovered from COVID-19. The conserved cysteine and the conserved F or W are not part of the CDR3 here. Fields, in order: clone size, J gene, V gene, CDR3 protein. Some rows have no size entry. The others give once, few or many, or a class for an expanded clone.

abundance: NA
j_gene: TRBJ2-7
v_gene: TRBV5-1
CDR3aa: ASSGGLAGFSYEQY

abundance: NA
j_gene: TRBJ1-6
v_gene: TRBV7-6
CDR3aa: ASSLLGQGGSNSPLH

abundance: NA
j_gene: TRBJ2-7
v_gene: TRBV5-1
CDR3aa: ASSLDYRGKQY

abundance: NA
j_gene: TRBJ1-2
v_gene: TRBV11-2
CDR3aa: ASWQINYGYT

abundance: NA
j_gene: TRBJ1-1
v_gene: TRBV5-4
CDR3aa: ASSGRTGTEAF

abundance: once
j_gene: TRBJ2-5
v_gene: TRBV4-1
CDR3aa: ASSLLTEETQY

abundance: once
j_gene: TRBJ1-6
v_gene: TRBV7-9
CDR3aa: ASSLSGYNSPLH

abundance: NA
j_gene: TRBJ1-3
v_gene: TRBV6-5
CDR3aa: ASRRGGLGNTIY

abundance: NA
j_gene: TRBJ1-6
v_gene: TRBV5-5
CDR3aa: ASSYFRDNNSPLH

abundance: NA
j_gene: TRBJ1-4
v_gene: TRBV5-8
CDR3aa: ASSSGQGPRTDEKLF